This T cell receptor beta chain was recorded in a study of cytomegalovirus exposure and HLA in healthy donors. Primers for the PCR totalled 60 Vbeta and 13 Jbeta. Assay: immunoSEQ multiplex PCR; the TCRdb copy retains only in-frame clones and omits some. Here the sample spans more than 85,000 clones, 60% to 75% being singletons. Germline V gene lookup returns CDR1 WNHNN and CDR2 SYGVQD (reference sequence). CDR3 length: 14 residues. V dropped 8 bases and J dropped 3 bases, with 17 bases sitting between them. The genes are TRBV10-1 and TRBJ2-7; D unclear. The sample consisted of PBMCs. This TCR came from a female donor in good health and CMV-seronegative. The CDR3 nucleotides are TGCGCCAGCTCCCCCGGAGCCCCAAACTACGAGCAGTACTTC. Amino acid sequence: CASSPGAPNYEQYF.